A selection of T cell receptor beta chains follows, all from one sample in a study of blood T cell repertoires in COVID-19. The repertoire was sequenced with immunoSEQ multiplex PCR; TCRdb's copy has only in-frame clones and lacks some. The sample has about 160,000 clones; under 90% are singletons. Sample: PBMCs or T cells enriched from blood (not recorded which). These receptors were collected from a woman aged 55-70 years who had recovered from COVID-19. CDR3s include the opening cysteine and the closing phenylalanine or tryptophan. Each record gives: V gene, clone size, D gene, J gene, CDR3 protein, CDR3 DNA. A D gene is named only where the DNA matches it firmly. Clone size is stated in some rows and not others, as once, few, many or a class when expanded.

v_call: TRBV18
clone_size: NA
d_call: NA
j_call: TRBJ2-2
cdr3_aa: CASSPPGLSTGELFF
cdr3_nt: TGTGCCAGCTCACCACCGGGACTCTCAACCGGGGAGCTGTTTTTT

v_call: TRBV3-1/TRBV3-2
clone_size: few
d_call: NA
j_call: TRBJ2-7
cdr3_aa: CAVEGGAYEQYF
cdr3_nt: TGTGCGGTGGAGGGAGGAGCCTACGAGCAGTACTTC

v_call: TRBV10-3
clone_size: NA
d_call: NA
j_call: TRBJ2-3
cdr3_aa: CAISSGLNTDTQYF
cdr3_nt: TGTGCCATTAGTAGCGGACTTAACACAGATACGCAGTATTTT

v_call: TRBV18
clone_size: NA
d_call: TRBD2
j_call: TRBJ2-3
cdr3_aa: CASSRGGGTSETAQYF
cdr3_nt: TGTGCCAGCTCACGAGGAGGGGGGACTAGCGAAACGGCGCAGTATTTT

v_call: TRBV5-1
clone_size: NA
d_call: NA
j_call: TRBJ1-6
cdr3_aa: CASGPGLSGSPLHF
cdr3_nt: TGCGCCAGCGGCCCGGGACTCTCGGGTTCACCCCTCCACTTT

v_call: TRBV10-3
clone_size: NA
d_call: NA
j_call: TRBJ2-3
cdr3_aa: CAISGRDTQYF
cdr3_nt: TGTGCCATCAGTGGGAGGGATACGCAGTATTTT

v_call: TRBV2
clone_size: NA
d_call: TRBD2
j_call: TRBJ2-3
cdr3_aa: CASRRRDYLTDTQYF
cdr3_nt: TGTGCCAGCAGGCGCCGGGACTATCTCACAGATACGCAGTATTTT

v_call: TRBV7-3
clone_size: NA
d_call: NA
j_call: TRBJ1-2
cdr3_aa: CASSLNTGYGYTF
cdr3_nt: TGTGCCAGCAGCTTAAATACAGGCTATGGCTACACCTTC

v_call: TRBV27
clone_size: few
d_call: NA
j_call: TRBJ2-7
cdr3_aa: CASKQGPYEQYF
cdr3_nt: TGTGCCAGCAAGCAGGGCCCCTACGAGCAGTACTTC

v_call: TRBV18
clone_size: NA
d_call: TRBD1
j_call: TRBJ2-7
cdr3_aa: CASSPTTGMYEQYF
cdr3_nt: TGTGCCAGCTCACCTACGACAGGGATGTACGAGCAGTACTTC

v_call: TRBV27
clone_size: NA
d_call: NA
j_call: TRBJ1-5
cdr3_aa: CASSLGRGGQPQHF
cdr3_nt: TGTGCCAGCAGTTTAGGTCGGGGAGGTCAGCCCCAGCATTTT

v_call: TRBV6-5
clone_size: NA
d_call: TRBD2
j_call: TRBJ2-7
cdr3_aa: CASSTPTSGAYEQYF
cdr3_nt: TGTGCCAGCAGTACCCCCACTAGCGGGGCCTACGAGCAGTACTTC

v_call: TRBV7-2
clone_size: NA
d_call: TRBD1
j_call: TRBJ1-1
cdr3_aa: CASSVQQGAEAFF
cdr3_nt: TGTGCCAGCAGCGTCCAACAGGGGGCTGAAGCTTTCTTT

v_call: TRBV7-2
clone_size: NA
d_call: TRBD2
j_call: TRBJ2-1
cdr3_aa: CASSLTSGIKYNEQFF
cdr3_nt: TGTGCCAGCAGCTTAACTAGCGGAATAAAATACAATGAGCAGTTCTTC

v_call: TRBV12-3/TRBV12-4
clone_size: NA
d_call: NA
j_call: TRBJ2-1
cdr3_aa: CASTFRTVNEQFF
cdr3_nt: TGTGCCAGCACCTTTCGGACTGTCAATGAGCAGTTCTTC

v_call: TRBV20-1
clone_size: NA
d_call: NA
j_call: TRBJ1-2
cdr3_aa: CSAHPGDGYTF
cdr3_nt: TGCAGTGCACATCCGGGGGATGGCTACACCTTC

v_call: TRBV9
clone_size: NA
d_call: TRBD2
j_call: TRBJ2-5
cdr3_aa: CASSATSGPDTTQYF
cdr3_nt: TGTGCCAGCAGCGCGACTAGCGGCCCGGATACGACCCAGTACTTC

v_call: TRBV25-1
clone_size: NA
d_call: NA
j_call: TRBJ2-5
cdr3_aa: CASSFSVETQYF
cdr3_nt: TGTGCCAGCAGTTTTAGTGTAGAGACCCAGTACTTC

v_call: TRBV6-4
clone_size: NA
d_call: NA
j_call: TRBJ2-1
cdr3_aa: CASSPGGLFEQFF
cdr3_nt: TGTGCCAGCAGTCCGGGGGGCCTTTTTGAGCAGTTCTTC

v_call: TRBV15
clone_size: NA
d_call: TRBD2
j_call: TRBJ2-1
cdr3_aa: CATSVGLASYNEQFF
cdr3_nt: TGTGCCACCAGCGTGGGACTAGCGTCCTACAATGAGCAGTTCTTC

v_call: TRBV2
clone_size: NA
d_call: NA
j_call: TRBJ1-5
cdr3_aa: CASSEVAGGNQPQHF
cdr3_nt: TGTGCCAGCAGTGAAGTGGCAGGGGGCAATCAGCCCCAGCATTTT